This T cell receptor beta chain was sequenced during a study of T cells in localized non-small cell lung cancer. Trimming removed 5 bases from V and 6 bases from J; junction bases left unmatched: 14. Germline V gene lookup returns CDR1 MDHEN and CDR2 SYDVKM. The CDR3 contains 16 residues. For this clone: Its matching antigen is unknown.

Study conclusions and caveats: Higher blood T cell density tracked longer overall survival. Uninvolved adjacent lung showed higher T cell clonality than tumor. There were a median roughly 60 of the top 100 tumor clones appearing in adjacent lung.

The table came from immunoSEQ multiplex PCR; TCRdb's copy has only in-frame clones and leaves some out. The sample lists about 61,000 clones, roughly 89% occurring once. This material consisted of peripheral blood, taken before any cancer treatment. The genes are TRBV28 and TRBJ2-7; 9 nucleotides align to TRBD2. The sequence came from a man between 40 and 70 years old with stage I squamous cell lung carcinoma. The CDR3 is CASSPPAGGRLGEQYF. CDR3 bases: TGTGCCAGCAGTCCACCCGCGGGGGGGCGGTTGGGCGAGCAGTACTTC.